This is a list of T cell receptor beta chains from one sample in a study of post-analysis software for immune sequencing data. One entry per CDR3 protein results from TCRdb running MiXCR on the PCR reads. The sample gives 820,000 or so distinct CDR3 sequences, roughly 50% of which show up once; 4.6% is in the top ten. The source material was blood. The receptors originated from a girl aged 10 to 17 with multiple sclerosis. CDR3s include the opening cysteine and the closing phenylalanine or tryptophan. A D gene is named only where the DNA matches it firmly. Clone size is given for some rows only: seen once, a few or many times, or a class if the clone is expanded.

V gene	J gene	clone size	D gene	CDR3 DNA	CDR3 protein
TRBV12-3/TRBV12-4	TRBJ1-2	few	TRBD1	TGTGCCAGCAGTCACGGACAGGGCCATGGCTACACCTTC	CASSHGQGHGYTF
TRBV27	TRBJ2-7	-	-	TGTGCCAGCAGTTCAACCGGGGGGGCAGGGGGCGGCGAGCAGTACTTC	CASSSTGGAGGGEQYF
TRBV15	TRBJ2-1	-	TRBD2	TGTGCCACCAGCAGGATTCTAGCGGGAGATCGCGATGAGCAGTTCTTC	CATSRILAGDRDEQFF
TRBV10-3	TRBJ2-5	-	TRBD1	TGTGCCATCAGTGGGGGACAGGGCGAGACCCAGTACTTC	CAISGGQGETQYF
TRBV28	TRBJ2-5	-	TRBD2	TGTGCCAGCAGTTTGGGAGGGGTCGGAGAGACCCAGTACTTC	CASSLGGVGETQYF
TRBV12-3/TRBV12-4	TRBJ2-5	-	-	TGTGCCAGCAGTTTAACTTTCCGGGAGACCCAGTACTTC	CASSLTFRETQYF
TRBV5-1	TRBJ2-1	-	-	TGCGCCAGCAGCCCCCTTGGGGGTACTAACGATGAGCAGTTCTTC	CASSPLGGTNDEQFF
TRBV3-1	TRBJ2-7	-	-	TGTGCCAGCAGCCAAGATGGCAGTTTCTTCGCCTACGAGCAGTACTTC	CASSQDGSFFAYEQYF
TRBV7-9	TRBJ1-2	-	TRBD1	TGTGCCAGCAGCACCAGGGGGCTAGATGGCTACACCTTC	CASSTRGLDGYTF
TRBV29-1	TRBJ2-3	-	TRBD1	TGCAGCGTCGGGACAGGGGATAGCACAGATACGCAGTATTTT	CSVGTGDSTDTQYF
TRBV12-3/TRBV12-4	TRBJ2-1	-	-	TGTGCCAGCAGTTCGAGGACTGGAAACAATGAGCAGTTCTTC	CASSSRTGNNEQFF
TRBV11-2	TRBJ2-4	few	TRBD1	TGTGCCAGCAGTTCAACACTCCCGGGACAGGGGGTGCTCAATGAGCAGTACTTC	CASSSTLPGQGVLNEQYF
TRBV12-3/TRBV12-4	TRBJ2-1	many	-	TGTGCCAGCAGTTTCGGGGGTTCCTACAATGAGCAGTTCTTC	CASSFGGSYNEQFF
TRBV5-1	TRBJ2-3	-	-	TGCGCCAGCAGCTTGGCCCCCCCACCAAGGACTAGCACAGATACGCAGTATTTT	CASSLAPPPRTSTDTQYF
TRBV7-2	TRBJ1-4	-	TRBD1	TGTGCCAGCAGCCTCTACAGGGGAGGAAGTGAAAAACTGTTTTTT	CASSLYRGGSEKLFF
TRBV20-1	TRBJ2-3	few	-	TGCAGTGCTAGAGACCCCTGGAGCACAGATACGCAGTATTTT	CSARDPWSTDTQYF
TRBV7-2	TRBJ2-7	-	TRBD2	TGTGCCAGCAGCTCAACAGCGGGAGGGCCTTACGAGCAGTACTTC	CASSSTAGGPYEQYF
TRBV20-1	TRBJ2-3	few	TRBD2	TGCAGTGCTCTCCCGACTAGCGGGAGCACAGATACGCAGTATTTT	CSALPTSGSTDTQYF
TRBV29-1	TRBJ2-6	-	-	TGCGGCGTCGTGGGGGTCTCTGGGGCCAACGTCCTGACTTTC	CGVVGVSGANVLTF
TRBV20-1	TRBJ2-1	-	-	TGCAGTGCCCTTCCCGTGGAGCGGGACAATGAGCAGTTCTTC	CSALPVERDNEQFF
TRBV4-1	TRBJ2-5	few	TRBD2	TGCGCCAGCAGCCACCGCCCGGGACTAGCGGGAGCAGAGACCCAGTACTTC	CASSHRPGLAGAETQYF
TRBV4-1	TRBJ2-2	once	TRBD2	TGCGCCAGCAGCCAAGTGAAAGCGGGAGGTCCCGGGGAGCTGTTTTTT	CASSQVKAGGPGELFF
TRBV29-1	TRBJ2-5	few	-	TGCAGCGTGGGCGCCAGGGAAGAGACCCAGTACTTC	CSVGAREETQYF
TRBV18	TRBJ2-7	-	TRBD1	TGTGCCAGCTCACCCCAGGGACAGAACTCCTACGAGCAGTACTTC	CASSPQGQNSYEQYF
TRBV20-1	TRBJ2-7	-	TRBD2	TGCAGTGCTAACCAACTAGCGGGGGGGCCGCGCAGGTACTTC	CSANQLAGGPRRYF
TRBV7-9	TRBJ2-5	-	TRBD1	TGTGCCAGCAGCTCCGGACAGGGGATTCAAGAGACCCAGTACTTC	CASSSGQGIQETQYF
TRBV20-1	TRBJ1-5	-	TRBD1	TGCAGTGCTAGGACAGGGGCGAATCAGCCCCAGCATTTT	CSARTGANQPQHF
TRBV5-1	TRBJ2-1	-	TRBD2	TGCGCCAGCAGCTTGGCCGTGGTAGCGGGAGGGAATGAGCAGTTCTTC	CASSLAVVAGGNEQFF
TRBV20-1	TRBJ1-5	-	-	TGCAGTGCTAGTATAGGGGATCAGCCCCAGCATTTT	CSASIGDQPQHF
TRBV6-6	TRBJ2-1	-	TRBD2	TGTGCCAGCAGTTACGGCGGGAGCGGTTACAATGAGCAGTTCTTC	CASSYGGSGYNEQFF
TRBV6-6	TRBJ2-7	few	-	TGTGCCAGCAGTCTCCGGACTACAAGCTCCTACGAGCAGTACTTC	CASSLRTTSSYEQYF
TRBV29-1	TRBJ2-5	-	-	TGCAGCGTCAAGAGGAGGGAACAAGAGACCCAGTACTTC	CSVKRREQETQYF
TRBV20-1	TRBJ1-2	once	TRBD1	TGCAGTGCAAACCATCCTCCGGGACAGGGGGCTGGTGGCTACACCTTC	CSANHPPGQGAGGYTF
TRBV25-1	TRBJ2-5	-	-	TGTGCCAGCAGTGAATACAGGGGAGGAGAGACCCAGTACTTC	CASSEYRGGETQYF
TRBV7-2	TRBJ2-3	few	-	TGTGCCAGCTCCGCCCGGACCGGGAGCACAGATACGCAGTATTTT	CASSARTGSTDTQYF
TRBV25-1	TRBJ1-2	-	-	TGTGCCAGCACCTTCAGGGACTTTAACTATGGCTACACCTTC	CASTFRDFNYGYTF
TRBV27	TRBJ2-3	-	TRBD2	TGTGCCAGCAGCCCTCTACCGGGGGGAGAGAGCACAGATACGCAGTATTTT	CASSPLPGGESTDTQYF
TRBV7-9	TRBJ2-3	-	TRBD2	TGTGCCAGCAGTTGGCCGGGACTAGAACTCACAGATACGCAGTATTTT	CASSWPGLELTDTQYF
TRBV20-1	TRBJ2-1	-	TRBD1	TGCAGTGCTCGGGACAGGGCGTCCTACAATGAGCAGTTCTTC	CSARDRASYNEQFF
TRBV10-3	TRBJ1-2	few	-	TGTGCCATCAACGCGGGGAGCGCGAGCTATGGCTACACCTTC	CAINAGSASYGYTF
TRBV29-1	TRBJ2-5	-	TRBD2	TGCACCGGGGGGGATCCCGAGACCCAGTACTTC	CTGGDPETQYF
TRBV12-3/TRBV12-4	TRBJ2-1	few	TRBD2	TGTGCCAGCAGTTTTCTAGCGGGGGTGAATGAGCAGTTCTTC	CASSFLAGVNEQFF
TRBV5-1	TRBJ2-3	few	TRBD1	TGCGCCAGCGGACAGGGGGCGAATACGCAGTATTTT	CASGQGANTQYF
TRBV15	TRBJ2-1	-	TRBD1	TGTGCCACCAGGTGGCCGGGACAGGGCTACAATGAGCAGTTCTTC	CATRWPGQGYNEQFF
TRBV5-1	TRBJ1-2	-	-	TGCGCCAGCCGAGACTACAACTATGGCTACACCTTC	CASRDYNYGYTF
TRBV20-1	TRBJ2-3	-	TRBD1	TGCAGTGCGACGACAGGGGGCGCAGATACGCAGTATTTT	CSATTGGADTQYF
TRBV7-9	TRBJ1-6	-	-	TGTGCCAGCAGCTCCACCGGGACAATGAATTCACCCCTCCACTTT	CASSSTGTMNSPLHF
TRBV7-8	TRBJ2-2	-	-	TGTGCCAGCAGCTCGTTGGTGGAGTTGGTGCTGTTTTTT	CASSSLVELVLFF
TRBV29-1	TRBJ1-2	few	TRBD1	TGCAGCGTCCGCAGGGGGGATAACTATGGCTACACCTTC	CSVRRGDNYGYTF
TRBV6-5	TRBJ2-5	-	TRBD1	TGTGCCAGCAGTACCGGGACAGGGAACCAAGAGACCCAGTACTTC	CASSTGTGNQETQYF